What follows describes a single T cell receptor beta chain. Its antigen is not known. Trimming removed 0 bases from V and 1 base from J; junction bases left unmatched: 4. The CDR3 totals 16 residues. From germline, CDR1 is SGDLS and CDR2 YYNGEE. These data are taken from a study of T cell responses to AZD1222 COVID-19 vaccine. Method: immunoSEQ multiplex PCR; TCRdb's copy keeps in-frame clones and lacks some. The sample holds 89,000 or so clones, less than 95% seen once. Regarding the study as a whole: Only after the peak T cell response were repertoires sampled.

The sequencing here drew on peripheral blood, taken 28 days after the second AZD1222 dose. The chain couples TRBV9 to TRBJ2-1, with 7 bases fitting TRBD2. The origin of this receptor is an adult who received the AZD1222 COVID-19 vaccine. The CDR3 DNA follows: TGTGCCAGCAGCGTAGATCGGCGGGAGTCCTACAATGAGCAGTTCTTC. Protein product: CASSVDRRESYNEQFF.